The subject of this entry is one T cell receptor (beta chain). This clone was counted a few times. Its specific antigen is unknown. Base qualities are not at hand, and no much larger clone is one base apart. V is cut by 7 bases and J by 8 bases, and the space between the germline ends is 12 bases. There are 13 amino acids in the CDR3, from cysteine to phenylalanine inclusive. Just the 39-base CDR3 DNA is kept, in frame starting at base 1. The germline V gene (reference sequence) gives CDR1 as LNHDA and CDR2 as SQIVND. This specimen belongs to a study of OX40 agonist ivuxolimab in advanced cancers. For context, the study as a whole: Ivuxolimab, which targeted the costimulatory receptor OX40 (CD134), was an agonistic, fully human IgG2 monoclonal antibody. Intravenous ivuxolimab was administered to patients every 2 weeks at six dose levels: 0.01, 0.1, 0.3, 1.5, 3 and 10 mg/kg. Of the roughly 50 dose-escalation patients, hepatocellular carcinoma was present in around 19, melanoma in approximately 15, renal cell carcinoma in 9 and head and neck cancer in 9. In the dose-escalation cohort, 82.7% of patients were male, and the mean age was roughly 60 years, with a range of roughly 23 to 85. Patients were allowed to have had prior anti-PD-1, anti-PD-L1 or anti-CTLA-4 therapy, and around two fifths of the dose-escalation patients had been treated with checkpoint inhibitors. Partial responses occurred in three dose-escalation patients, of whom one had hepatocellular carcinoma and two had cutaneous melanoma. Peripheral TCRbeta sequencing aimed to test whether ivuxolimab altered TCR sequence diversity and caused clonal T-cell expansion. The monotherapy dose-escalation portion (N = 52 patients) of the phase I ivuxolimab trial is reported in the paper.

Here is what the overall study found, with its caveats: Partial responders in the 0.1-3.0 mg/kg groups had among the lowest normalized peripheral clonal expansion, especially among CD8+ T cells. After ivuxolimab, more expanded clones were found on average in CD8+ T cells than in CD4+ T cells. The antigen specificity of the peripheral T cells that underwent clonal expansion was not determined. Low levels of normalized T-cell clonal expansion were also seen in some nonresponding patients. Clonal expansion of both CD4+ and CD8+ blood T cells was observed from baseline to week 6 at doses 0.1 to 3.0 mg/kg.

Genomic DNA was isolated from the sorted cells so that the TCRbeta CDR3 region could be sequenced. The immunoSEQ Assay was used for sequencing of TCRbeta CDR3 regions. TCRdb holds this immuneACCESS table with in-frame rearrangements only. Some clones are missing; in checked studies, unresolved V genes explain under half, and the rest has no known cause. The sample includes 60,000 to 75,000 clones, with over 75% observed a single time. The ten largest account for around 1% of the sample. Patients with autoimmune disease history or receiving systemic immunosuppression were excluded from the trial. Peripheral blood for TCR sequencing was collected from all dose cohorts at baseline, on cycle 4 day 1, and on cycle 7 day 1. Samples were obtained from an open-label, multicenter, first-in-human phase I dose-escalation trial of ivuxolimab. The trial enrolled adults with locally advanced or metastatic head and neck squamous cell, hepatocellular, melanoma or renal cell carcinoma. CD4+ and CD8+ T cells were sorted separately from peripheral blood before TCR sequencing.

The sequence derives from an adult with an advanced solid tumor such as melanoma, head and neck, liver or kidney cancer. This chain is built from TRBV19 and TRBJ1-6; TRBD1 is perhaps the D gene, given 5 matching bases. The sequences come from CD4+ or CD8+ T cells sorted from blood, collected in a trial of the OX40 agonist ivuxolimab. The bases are TGTGCCAGTAAGGCAGGGAACGATTCACCCCTCCACTTT. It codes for CASKAGNDSPLHF.